A selection of T cell receptor beta chains follows, all from one sample in a study of siplizumab effects on memory and regulatory T cells. Using immunoSEQ multiplex PCR, the repertoire was profiled, and TCRdb retains in-frame clones only, with some absent. The data hold around 100,000 clones, with about 91% observed a single time. Source material: CD4+ T cells sorted from blood. The receptors come from a human donor in good health. Each CDR3 is given without its conserved first and last residue. The D gene is left open where the match is weak.

d_gene | v_gene | CDR3aa
- | TRBV27 | ASSKNGGQAEAF
- | TRBV10-1 | ASSDGKQGNTGELF
- | TRBV9 | ASSVSESRRGTGNTIY
TRBD1 | TRBV29-1 | SVDRGPFFTEAF
TRBD2 | TRBV5-1 | ASSLGTSGGHEQY
TRBD2 | TRBV5-1 | ASSLVAAGGYNEQF
- | TRBV6-5 | ASSSRGGRQPQH
- | TRBV4-1 | ASSLRGEIEQY
- | TRBV7-3 | ASSLTVSTNEKLF
- | TRBV30 | AWRPTWGNEQF
- | TRBV5-1 | ASSLQGLMNTEAF
- | TRBV7-3 | ASSLTGGNTGELF
- | TRBV2 | ASSEMGRAATNEKLF
TRBD1 | TRBV6-6 | ASSPGQVTGELF
- | TRBV2 | ASPGHMNTEAF
TRBD1 | TRBV19 | ASRRQGGNYGYT
- | TRBV6-5 | ASSSEWNTGELF
- | TRBV7-2 | ASSHDRGRNEQF
- | TRBV7-9 | ASSPSNAKNIQY
- | TRBV30 | AWSRGASGTPGTNTEAF
TRBD1 | TRBV18 | ASSPGLGQGVYEQY
- | TRBV4-2 | ASSQEGANEQF
TRBD1 | TRBV15 | ATTRTGVAKNIQY
TRBD1 | TRBV6-1 | ASSETPGTGPYEQY
- | TRBV4-1 | ASSQPGVRMNTEAF
TRBD1 | TRBV6-1 | ASSHRGPTYNEQF
TRBD1 | TRBV5-4 | ASSSRDRGAGEQY
TRBD2 | TRBV7-3 | ASSSGHASGGTDTQY
TRBD1 | TRBV5-4 | ASSFGTGVGYT
- | TRBV5-1 | ASSLVGRALSYNEQF
- | TRBV10-1 | ASSEVDTRDEQF
TRBD2 | TRBV5-6 | ASSLSGGAVETQY
- | TRBV27 | ASSSSGKPYEQY
- | TRBV19 | ASNQGNPGNTIY
TRBD1 | TRBV29-1 | SARGRSDTQY
- | TRBV25-1 | ASSDFGTGNYGYT
TRBD2 | TRBV5-1 | ASSSRIRGGVDTQY
- | TRBV2 | ASSKGLNTGELF
TRBD2 | TRBV9 | ASSVSLAGGHQF
- | TRBV28 | ASSRRDEPQH
TRBD1 | TRBV11-2 | ASSEDRANEKLF